These T cell receptor beta chains were read from a single sample in a study of beta chain features in type 1 diabetes. The method was immunoSEQ multiplex PCR; TCRdb's version includes in-frame clones alone and lacks a portion of them. This sample yields 300,000 to 350,000 clones, of which roughly 8% are seen a single time; around 0.45% belongs to the top ten. Source material: central memory CD4+ T cells from blood. These receptors originate from a woman between 18 and 29 years old in good health. Each CDR3 is given without its conserved first and last residue.

cdr3_length: 12; v_call: TRBV5-1; cdr3_aa: ASSYTAGEETQY
cdr3_length: 12; v_call: TRBV28; cdr3_aa: ASSLRGLDQPQH
cdr3_length: 10; v_call: TRBV7-2; cdr3_aa: ASSLPVGEQF
cdr3_length: 12; v_call: TRBV7-3; cdr3_aa: ASSLSPGSVEQF
cdr3_length: 14; v_call: TRBV7-8; cdr3_aa: ASSLVPGAMPTEAF
cdr3_length: 13; v_call: TRBV28; cdr3_aa: ASSLGGTNTGELF
cdr3_length: 12; v_call: TRBV29-1; cdr3_aa: SGAGTSANNEQF
cdr3_length: 11; v_call: TRBV7-3; cdr3_aa: ASSLVTNQPQH
cdr3_length: 11; v_call: TRBV5-1; cdr3_aa: ASSPDHPREQF
cdr3_length: 12; v_call: TRBV5-1; cdr3_aa: ASSLKGENTEAF
cdr3_length: 13; v_call: TRBV2; cdr3_aa: ASSEFFPLTGELF
cdr3_length: 12; v_call: TRBV6-1; cdr3_aa: ASSHGTLGYGYT
cdr3_length: 11; v_call: TRBV6-1; cdr3_aa: ASRTGTPETQY